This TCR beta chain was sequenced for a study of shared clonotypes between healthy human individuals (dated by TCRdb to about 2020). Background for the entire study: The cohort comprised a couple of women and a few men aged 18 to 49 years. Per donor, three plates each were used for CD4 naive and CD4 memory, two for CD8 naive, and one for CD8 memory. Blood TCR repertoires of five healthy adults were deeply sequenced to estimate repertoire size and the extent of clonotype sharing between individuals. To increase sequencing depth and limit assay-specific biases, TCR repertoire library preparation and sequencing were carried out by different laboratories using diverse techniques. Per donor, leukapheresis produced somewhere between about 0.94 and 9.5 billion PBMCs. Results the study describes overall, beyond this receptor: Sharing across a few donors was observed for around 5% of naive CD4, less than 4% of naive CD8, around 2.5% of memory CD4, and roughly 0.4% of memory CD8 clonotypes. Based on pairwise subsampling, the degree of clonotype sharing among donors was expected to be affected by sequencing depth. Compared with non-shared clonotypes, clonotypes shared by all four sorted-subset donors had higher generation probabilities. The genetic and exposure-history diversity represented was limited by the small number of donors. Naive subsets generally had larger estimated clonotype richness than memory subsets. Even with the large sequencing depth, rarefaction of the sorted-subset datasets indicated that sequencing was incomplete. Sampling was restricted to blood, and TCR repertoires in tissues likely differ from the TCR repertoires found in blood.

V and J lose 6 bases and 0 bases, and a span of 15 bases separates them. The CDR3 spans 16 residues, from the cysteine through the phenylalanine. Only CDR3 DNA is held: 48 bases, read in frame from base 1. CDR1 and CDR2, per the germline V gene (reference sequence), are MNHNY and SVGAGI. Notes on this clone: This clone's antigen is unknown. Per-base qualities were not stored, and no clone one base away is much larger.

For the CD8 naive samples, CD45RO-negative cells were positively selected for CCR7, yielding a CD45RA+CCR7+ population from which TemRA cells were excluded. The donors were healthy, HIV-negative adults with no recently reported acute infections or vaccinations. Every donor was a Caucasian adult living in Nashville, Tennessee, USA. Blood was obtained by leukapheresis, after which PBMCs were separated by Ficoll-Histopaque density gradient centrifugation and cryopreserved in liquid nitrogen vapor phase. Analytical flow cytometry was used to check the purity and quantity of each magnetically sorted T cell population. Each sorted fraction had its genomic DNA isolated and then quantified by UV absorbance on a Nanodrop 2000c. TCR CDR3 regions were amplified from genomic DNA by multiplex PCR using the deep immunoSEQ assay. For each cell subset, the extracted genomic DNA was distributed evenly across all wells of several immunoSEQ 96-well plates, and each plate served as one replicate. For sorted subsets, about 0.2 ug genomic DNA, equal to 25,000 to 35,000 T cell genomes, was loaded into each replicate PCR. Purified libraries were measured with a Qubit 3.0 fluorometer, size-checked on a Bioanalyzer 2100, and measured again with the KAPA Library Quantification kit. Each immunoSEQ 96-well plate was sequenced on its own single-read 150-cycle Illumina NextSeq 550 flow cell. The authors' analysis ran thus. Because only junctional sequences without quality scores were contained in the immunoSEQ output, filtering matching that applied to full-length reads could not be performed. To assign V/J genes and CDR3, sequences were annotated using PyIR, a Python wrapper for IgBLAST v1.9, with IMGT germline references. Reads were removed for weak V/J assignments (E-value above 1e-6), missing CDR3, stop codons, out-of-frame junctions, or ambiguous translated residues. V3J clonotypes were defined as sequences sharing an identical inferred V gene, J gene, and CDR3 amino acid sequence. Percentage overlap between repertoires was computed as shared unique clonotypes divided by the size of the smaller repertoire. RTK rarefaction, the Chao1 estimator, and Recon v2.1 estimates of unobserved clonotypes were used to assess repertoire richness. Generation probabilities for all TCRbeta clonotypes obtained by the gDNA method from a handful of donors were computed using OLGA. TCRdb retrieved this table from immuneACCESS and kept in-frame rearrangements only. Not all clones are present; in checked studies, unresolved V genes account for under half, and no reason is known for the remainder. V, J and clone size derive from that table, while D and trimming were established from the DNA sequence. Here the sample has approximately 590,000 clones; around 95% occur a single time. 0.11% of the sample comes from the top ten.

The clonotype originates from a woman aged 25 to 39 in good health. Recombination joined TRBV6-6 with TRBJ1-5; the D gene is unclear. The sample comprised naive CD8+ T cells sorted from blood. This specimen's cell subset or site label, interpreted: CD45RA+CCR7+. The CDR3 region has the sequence CASSKPGSYSNQPQHF. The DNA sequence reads TGTGCCAGCAGCAAACCGGGATCTTATAGCAATCAGCCCCAGCATTTT.